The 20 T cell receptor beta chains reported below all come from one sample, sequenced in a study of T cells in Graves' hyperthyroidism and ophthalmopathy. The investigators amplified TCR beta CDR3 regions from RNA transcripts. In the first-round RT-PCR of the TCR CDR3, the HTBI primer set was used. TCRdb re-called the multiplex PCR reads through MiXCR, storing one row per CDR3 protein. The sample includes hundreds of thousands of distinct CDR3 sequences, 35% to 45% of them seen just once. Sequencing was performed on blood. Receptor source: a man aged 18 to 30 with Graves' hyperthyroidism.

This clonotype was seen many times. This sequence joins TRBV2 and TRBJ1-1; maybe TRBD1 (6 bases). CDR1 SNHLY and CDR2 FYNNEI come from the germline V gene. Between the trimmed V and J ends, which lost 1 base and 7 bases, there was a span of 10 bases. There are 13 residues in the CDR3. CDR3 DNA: TGTGCCAGCAGTGAAGGAGGGGGGGGTGAAGCTTTCTTT. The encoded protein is CASSEGGGGEAFF.

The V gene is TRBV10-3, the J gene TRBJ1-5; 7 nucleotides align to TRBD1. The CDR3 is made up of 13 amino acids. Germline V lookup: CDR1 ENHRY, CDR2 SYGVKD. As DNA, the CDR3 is TGTGCTCGCACACAGGGGAGGAATCAGCCCCAGCATTTT. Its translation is CARTQGRNQPQHF.

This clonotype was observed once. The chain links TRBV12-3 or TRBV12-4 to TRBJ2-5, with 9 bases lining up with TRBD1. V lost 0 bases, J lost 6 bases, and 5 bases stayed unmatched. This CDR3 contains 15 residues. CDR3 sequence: CASSLAGQGEQTQYF. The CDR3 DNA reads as TGTGCCAGCAGTTTAGCGGGACAGGGCGAACAGACCCAGTACTTC.

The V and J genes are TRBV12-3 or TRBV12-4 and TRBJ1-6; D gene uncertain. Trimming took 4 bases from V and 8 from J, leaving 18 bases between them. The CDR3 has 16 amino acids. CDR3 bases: TGTGCCAGCAGTTCGGACCTAACTTGGGATCATTCACCCCTCCACTTT. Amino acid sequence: CASSSDLTWDHSPLHF.

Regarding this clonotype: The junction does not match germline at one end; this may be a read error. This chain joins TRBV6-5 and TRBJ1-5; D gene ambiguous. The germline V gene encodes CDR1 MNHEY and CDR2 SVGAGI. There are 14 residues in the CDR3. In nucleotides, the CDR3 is TGTGCCATCAGTTACTCCCTGGGGAATCAGCCCCAGCATTTT. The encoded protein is CAISYSLGNQPQHF.

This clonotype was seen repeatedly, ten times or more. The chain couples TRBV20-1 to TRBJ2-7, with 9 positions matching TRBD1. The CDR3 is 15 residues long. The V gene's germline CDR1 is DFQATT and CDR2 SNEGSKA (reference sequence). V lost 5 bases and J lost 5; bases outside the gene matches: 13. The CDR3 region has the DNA TGCAGTGCTGGGACTTCCGGGACAGGGAAGAACGAGCAGTACTTC. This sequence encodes CSAGTSGTGKNEQYF.

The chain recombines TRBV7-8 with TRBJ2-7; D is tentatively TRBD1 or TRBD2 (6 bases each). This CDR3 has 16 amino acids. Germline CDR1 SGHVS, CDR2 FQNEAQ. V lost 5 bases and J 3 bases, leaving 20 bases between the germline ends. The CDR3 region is CASSPVDSGPYYEQYF. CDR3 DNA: TGTGCCAGCAGCCCAGTGGACAGCGGGCCTTACTACGAGCAGTACTTC. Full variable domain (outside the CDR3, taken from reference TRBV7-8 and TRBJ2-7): GAGVSQSPRYKVAKRGQDVALRCDPISGHVSLFWYQQALGQGPEFLTYFQNEAQLDKSGLPSDRFFAERPEGSVSTLKIQRTQQEDSAVYLCASSPVDSGPYYEQYFGPGTRLTVT.

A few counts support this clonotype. CDR3 sequence: CSAQRQTYEQYF. CDR3 nucleotides: TGCAGTGCTCAAAGACAAACCTACGAGCAGTACTTC. The chain recombines TRBV20-1 with TRBJ2-7; D unclear. The length of the CDR3 is 12 residues. Germline V lookup: CDR1 DFQATT, CDR2 SNEGSKA (reference sequence). V gave up 5 bases and J gave up 2 bases, with 10 bases separating them.

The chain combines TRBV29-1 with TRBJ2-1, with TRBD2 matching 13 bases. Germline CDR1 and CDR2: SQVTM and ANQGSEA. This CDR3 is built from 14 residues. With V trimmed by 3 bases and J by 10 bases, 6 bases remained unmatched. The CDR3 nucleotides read TGCAGCGTTGAGGGGACTAGCGGGACAGGAGAGCAGTTCTTC. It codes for CSVEGTSGTGEQFF.

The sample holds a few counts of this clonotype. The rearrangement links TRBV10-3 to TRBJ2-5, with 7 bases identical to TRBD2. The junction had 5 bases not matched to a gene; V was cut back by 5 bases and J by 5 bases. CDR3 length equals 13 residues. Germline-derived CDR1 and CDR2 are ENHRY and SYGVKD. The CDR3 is CAISSPGGETQYF. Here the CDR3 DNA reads TGTGCCATCAGTAGCCCCGGGGGGGAGACCCAGTACTTC.

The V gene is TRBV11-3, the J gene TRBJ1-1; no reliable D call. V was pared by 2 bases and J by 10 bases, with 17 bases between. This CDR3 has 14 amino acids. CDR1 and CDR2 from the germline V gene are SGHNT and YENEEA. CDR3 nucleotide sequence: TGTGCCAGCAGCTTATACGGGTCGGATGTAGGAGCTTTCTTT. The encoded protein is CASSLYGSDVGAFF.

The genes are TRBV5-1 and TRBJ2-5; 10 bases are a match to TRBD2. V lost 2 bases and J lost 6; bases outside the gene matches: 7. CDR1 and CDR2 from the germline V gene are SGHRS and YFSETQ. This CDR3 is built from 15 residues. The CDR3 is CASSFSGTSAQTQYF. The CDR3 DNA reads TGCGCCAGCAGCTTTTCCGGGACTAGCGCACAGACCCAGTACTTC.

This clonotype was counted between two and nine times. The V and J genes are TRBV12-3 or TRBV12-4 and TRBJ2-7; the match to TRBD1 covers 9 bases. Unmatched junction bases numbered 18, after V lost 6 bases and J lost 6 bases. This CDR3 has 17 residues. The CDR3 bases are TGTGCCAGCAGGCCTCTCAGGGGGGACAGGGCGGCTTCCGAGCAGTACTTC. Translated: CASRPLRGDRAASEQYF.

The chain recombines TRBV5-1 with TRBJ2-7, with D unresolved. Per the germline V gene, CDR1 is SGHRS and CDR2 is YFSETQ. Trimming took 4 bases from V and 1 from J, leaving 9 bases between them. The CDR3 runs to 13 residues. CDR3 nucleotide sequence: TGCGCCAGCAGCCTCCCTGAGTCCTACGAGCAGTACTTC. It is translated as CASSLPESYEQYF. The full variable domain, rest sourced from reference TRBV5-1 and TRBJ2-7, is KAGVTQTPRYLIKTRGQQVTLSCSPISGHRSVSWYQQTPGQGLQFLFEYFSETQRNKGNFPGRFSGRQFSNSRSEMNVSTLELGDSALYLCASSLPESYEQYFGPGTRLTVT.

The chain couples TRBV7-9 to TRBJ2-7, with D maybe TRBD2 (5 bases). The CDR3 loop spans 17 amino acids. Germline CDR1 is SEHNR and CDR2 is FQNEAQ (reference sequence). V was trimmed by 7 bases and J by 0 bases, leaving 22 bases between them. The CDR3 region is CASTPQDMRVSSYEQYF. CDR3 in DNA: TGTGCCAGCACCCCTCAGGATATGAGGGTCAGCTCCTACGAGCAGTACTTC. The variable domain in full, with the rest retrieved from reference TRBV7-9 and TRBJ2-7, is DTGVSQNPRHKITKRGQNVTFRCDPISEHNRLYWYRQTLGQGPEFLTYFQNEAQLEKSRLLSDRFSAERPKGSFSTLEIQRTEQGDSAMYLCASTPQDMRVSSYEQYFGPGTRLTVT.

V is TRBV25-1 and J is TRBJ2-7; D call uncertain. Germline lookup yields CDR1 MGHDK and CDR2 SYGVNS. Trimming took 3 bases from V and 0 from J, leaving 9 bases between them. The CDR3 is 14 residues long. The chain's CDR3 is CASSDALSSYEQYF. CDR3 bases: TGTGCCAGCAGTGACGCGTTAAGCTCCTACGAGCAGTACTTC.

The CDR3 here is CRAGTIYEQYF. CDR3 nucleotides: TGCAGAGCGGGGACGATATACGAGCAGTACTTC. The chain carries TRBV29-1 and TRBJ2-7, with 7 bases matching TRBD2. The CDR3 covers 11 residues. Germline CDR1 is SQVTM and CDR2 is ANQGSEA.

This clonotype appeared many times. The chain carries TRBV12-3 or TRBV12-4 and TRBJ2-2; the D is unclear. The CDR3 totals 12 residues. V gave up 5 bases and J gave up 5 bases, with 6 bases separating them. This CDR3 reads CASSPPTGELFF. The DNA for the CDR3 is TGTGCCAGCAGTCCCCCGACCGGGGAGCTGTTTTTT.

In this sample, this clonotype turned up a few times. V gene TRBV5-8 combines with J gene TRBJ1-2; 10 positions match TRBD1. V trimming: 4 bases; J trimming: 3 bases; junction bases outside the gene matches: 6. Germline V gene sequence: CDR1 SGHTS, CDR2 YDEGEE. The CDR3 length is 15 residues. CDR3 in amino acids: CASSPRTGGYYGYTF. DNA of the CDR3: TGTGCCAGCAGCCCTAGGACAGGGGGGTACTATGGCTACACCTTC.

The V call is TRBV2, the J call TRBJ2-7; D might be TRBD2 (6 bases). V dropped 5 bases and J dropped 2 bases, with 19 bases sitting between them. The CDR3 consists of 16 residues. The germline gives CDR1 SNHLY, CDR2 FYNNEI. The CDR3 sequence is CASSYFSSVLPYEQYF. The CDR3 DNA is TGTGCCAGCAGTTACTTTTCTAGCGTTTTGCCCTACGAGCAGTACTTC.